The rows below give T cell receptor beta chains drawn from one sample of a study of blood T cell repertoires in COVID-19. The assay was immunoSEQ multiplex PCR, and TCRdb's table has in-frame clones only and misses some. The sample lists 100,000 to 140,000 clones, roughly 90% occurring once. Specimen: peripheral blood. The source is a man aged 40-49 years with active or convalescent COVID-19. Each CDR3 is given with its conserved first and last residue. Each record gives: D gene, clone size, J gene, V gene, CDR3 protein, CDR3 DNA. The D gene is left open where the match is weak. Clone size is given for some rows only: seen once, a few or many times, or a class if the clone is expanded.

- - TRBJ2-5 TRBV7-7 CALGEETQYF TGTGCCTTGGGAGAAGAGACCCAGTACTTC
TRBD1 - TRBJ1-3 TRBV5-1 CASSSGYRQGENTIYF TGCGCCAGCAGCTCTGGTTATCGACAGGGAGAAAACACCATATATTTT
TRBD2 - TRBJ2-5 TRBV7-2 CASSPQLAEETQYF TGTGCCAGCAGCCCCCAACTAGCGGAAGAGACCCAGTACTTC
TRBD2 - TRBJ2-2 TRBV27 CASSLNSGGTGELFF TGTGCCAGCAGTTTAAATAGCGGGGGCACCGGGGAGCTGTTTTTT
- - TRBJ2-3 TRBV3-1/TRBV3-2 CASSQTLETDTQYF TGTGCCAGCAGCCAAACTCTCGAGACAGATACGCAGTATTTT
- - TRBJ1-2 TRBV6-2/TRBV6-3 CASSHAESYGYTF TGTGCCAGCAGTCACGCGGAGTCGTATGGCTACACCTTC
- - TRBJ1-2 TRBV19 CASSIAEGVYGYTF TGTGCCAGTAGTATAGCGGAGGGTGTCTATGGCTACACCTTC
TRBD1 - TRBJ2-3 TRBV7-2 CASSPRQGSDTQYF TGTGCCAGCAGCCCCCGACAGGGATCAGATACGCAGTATTTT
TRBD1 once TRBJ1-3 TRBV28 CASSSPRQGAYSGNTIYF TGTGCCAGCAGCTCCCCGAGACAGGGGGCCTACTCTGGAAACACCATATATTTT
- few TRBJ2-1 TRBV29-1 CSAAPQYNEQFF TGCAGTGCGGCCCCCCAATACAATGAGCAGTTCTTC